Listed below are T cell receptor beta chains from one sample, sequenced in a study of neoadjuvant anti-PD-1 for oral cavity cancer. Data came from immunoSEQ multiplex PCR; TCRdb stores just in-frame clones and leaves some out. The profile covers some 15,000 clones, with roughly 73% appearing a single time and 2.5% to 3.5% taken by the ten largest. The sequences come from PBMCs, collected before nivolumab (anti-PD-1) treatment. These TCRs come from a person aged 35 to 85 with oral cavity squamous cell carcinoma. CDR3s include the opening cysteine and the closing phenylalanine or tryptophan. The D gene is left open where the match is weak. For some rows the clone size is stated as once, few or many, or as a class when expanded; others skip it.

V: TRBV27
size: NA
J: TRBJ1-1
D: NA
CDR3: CASSVTRGPGGTEAFF
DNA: TGTGCCAGCAGCGTCACCCGGGGCCCGGGGGGCACTGAAGCTTTCTTT

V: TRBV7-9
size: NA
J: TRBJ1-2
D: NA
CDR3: CASSLVGVNYGYTF
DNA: TGTGCCAGCAGCTTAGTCGGGGTTAACTATGGCTACACCTTC

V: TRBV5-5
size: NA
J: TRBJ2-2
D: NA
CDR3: CASSLDPFGGELFF
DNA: TGTGCCAGCAGCTTGGACCCGTTCGGTGGGGAGCTGTTTTTT

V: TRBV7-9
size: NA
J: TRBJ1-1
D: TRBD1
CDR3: CASSSDRLPNTEAFF
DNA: TGTGCCAGCAGCTCGGACAGGCTTCCGAACACTGAAGCTTTCTTT

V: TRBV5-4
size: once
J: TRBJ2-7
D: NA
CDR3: CASSLETYEQYF
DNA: TGTGCCAGCAGCTTGGAAACCTACGAGCAGTACTTC

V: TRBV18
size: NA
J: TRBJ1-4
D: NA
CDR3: CASSPGGGEKLFF
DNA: TGTGCCAGCTCACCAGGGGGTGGTGAAAAACTGTTTTTT

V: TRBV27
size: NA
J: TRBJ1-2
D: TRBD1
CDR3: CASSLKGQINYGYTF
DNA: TGTGCCAGCAGTTTAAAGGGACAGATTAACTATGGCTACACCTTC

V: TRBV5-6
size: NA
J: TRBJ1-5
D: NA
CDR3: CASSRFRDNYQPQHF
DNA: TGTGCCAGCAGTAGATTCCGGGACAACTATCAGCCCCAGCATTTT

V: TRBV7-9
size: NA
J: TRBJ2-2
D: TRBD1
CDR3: CASSSVFVGQLNTGELFF
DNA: TGTGCCAGCAGCTCCGTTTTCGTGGGACAGCTCAACACCGGGGAGCTGTTTTTT

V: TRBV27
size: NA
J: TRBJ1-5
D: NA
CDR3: CTTGGGWNQPQHF
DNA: TGTACCACCGGGGGGGGGTGGAATCAGCCCCAGCATTTT

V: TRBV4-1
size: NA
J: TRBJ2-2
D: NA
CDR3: CASSQQGTGELFF
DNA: TGCGCCAGCAGCCAACAGGGAACCGGGGAGCTGTTTTTT

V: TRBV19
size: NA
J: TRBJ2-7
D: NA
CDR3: CASRRGTAVSYEQYF
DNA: TGTGCCAGTAGGCGGGGTACAGCGGTCTCCTACGAGCAGTACTTC

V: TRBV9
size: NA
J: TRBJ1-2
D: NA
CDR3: CASSRTGVINYGYTF
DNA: TGTGCCAGCAGTCGTACGGGGGTTATAAACTATGGCTACACCTTC

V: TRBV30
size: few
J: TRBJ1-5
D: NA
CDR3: CAWSYRGAGRQPQHF
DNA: TGTGCCTGGAGTTATCGGGGGGCGGGACGGCAGCCCCAGCATTTT

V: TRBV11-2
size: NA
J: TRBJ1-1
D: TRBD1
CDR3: CASSSILRTGLAEAFF
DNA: TGTGCCAGCAGCTCCATACTACGGACAGGCTTGGCTGAAGCTTTCTTT

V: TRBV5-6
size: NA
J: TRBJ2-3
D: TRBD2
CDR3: CASSSLLWTSGNTDTQYF
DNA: TGTGCCAGCAGCTCCCTACTATGGACTAGCGGCAACACAGATACGCAGTATTTT

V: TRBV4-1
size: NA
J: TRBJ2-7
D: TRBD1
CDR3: CASSQDAGQGRYEQYF
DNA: TGCGCCAGCAGCCAAGATGCGGGACAGGGTAGGTACGAGCAGTACTTC

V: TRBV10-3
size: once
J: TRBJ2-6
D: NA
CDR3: CAISESSTLLFSGANVLTF
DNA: TGTGCCATCAGTGAGTCGTCAACACTGCTTTTTTCTGGGGCCAACGTCCTGACTTTC

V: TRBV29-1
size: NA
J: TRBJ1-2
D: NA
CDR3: CSVVSSADYGYTF
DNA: TGCAGCGTTGTATCGTCGGCAGACTATGGCTACACCTTC

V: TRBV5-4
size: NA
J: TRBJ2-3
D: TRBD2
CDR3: CASSRNPLAGGPDTQYF
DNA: TGTGCCAGCAGCCGAAACCCACTAGCGGGGGGGCCGGATACGCAGTATTTT

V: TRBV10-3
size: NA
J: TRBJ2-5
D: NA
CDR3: CAISDRPYGETQYF
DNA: TGTGCCATCAGTGACCGACCGTACGGAGAGACCCAGTACTTC

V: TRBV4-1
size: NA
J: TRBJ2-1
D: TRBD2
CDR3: CASSRNPGLAADEQFF
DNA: TGCGCCAGCAGCCGAAACCCGGGACTAGCGGCGGATGAGCAGTTCTTC

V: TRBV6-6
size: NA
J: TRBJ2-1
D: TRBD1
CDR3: CASEGQGAYNEQFF
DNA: TGTGCCAGTGAAGGACAGGGGGCCTACAATGAGCAGTTCTTC

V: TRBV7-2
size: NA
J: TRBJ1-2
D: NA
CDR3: CASSRPRTPGYTF
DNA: TGTGCCAGCAGTCGTCCTCGGACTCCTGGCTACACCTTC

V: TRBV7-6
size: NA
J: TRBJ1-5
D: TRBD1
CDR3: CASSTDRDQPQHF
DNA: TGTGCCAGCAGCACGGACAGGGACCAGCCCCAGCATTTT

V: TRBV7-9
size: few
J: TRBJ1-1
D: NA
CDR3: CASSYPDPVGTDTEAFF
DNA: TGTGCCAGCAGCTATCCGGACCCGGTCGGGACTGATACTGAAGCTTTCTTT

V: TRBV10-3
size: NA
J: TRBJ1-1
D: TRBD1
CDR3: CAIRAQGDTEAFF
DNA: TGTGCCATCAGAGCGCAGGGGGACACTGAAGCTTTCTTT

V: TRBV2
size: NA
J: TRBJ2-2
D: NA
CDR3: CATLTANTGELFF
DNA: TGTGCCACCCTGACCGCGAACACCGGGGAGCTGTTTTTT

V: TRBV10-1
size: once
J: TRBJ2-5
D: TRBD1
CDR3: CASSDGTDYQETQYF
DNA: TGCGCCAGCTCAGACGGGACAGACTACCAAGAGACCCAGTACTTC

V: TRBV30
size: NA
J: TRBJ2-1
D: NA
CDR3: CAWSVLDEQFF
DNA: TGTGCCTGGAGTGTACTGGATGAGCAGTTCTTC

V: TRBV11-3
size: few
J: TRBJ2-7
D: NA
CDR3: CASSLDVGGEQYF
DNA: TGTGCCAGCAGCTTAGATGTGGGGGGCGAGCAGTACTTC

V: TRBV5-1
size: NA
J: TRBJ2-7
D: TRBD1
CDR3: CASSLVDRAYEQYF
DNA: TGCGCCAGCAGCTTGGTGGACAGGGCCTACGAGCAGTACTTC

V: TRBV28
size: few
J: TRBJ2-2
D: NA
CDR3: CASSPAGGNTGELFF
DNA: TGTGCCAGCAGTCCAGCAGGTGGTAACACCGGGGAGCTGTTTTTT

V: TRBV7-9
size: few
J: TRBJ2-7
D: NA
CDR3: CASSLGVYEQYF
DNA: TGTGCCAGCAGCTTGGGGGTTTACGAGCAGTACTTC

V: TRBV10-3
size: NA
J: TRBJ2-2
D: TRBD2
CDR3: CAIAGSGTNTGELFF
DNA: TGTGCCATCGCAGGGAGCGGGACGAACACCGGGGAGCTGTTTTTT

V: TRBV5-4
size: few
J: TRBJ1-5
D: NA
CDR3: CASSRDIGSNQPQHF
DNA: TGTGCCAGCAGCAGGGACATTGGGAGCAATCAGCCCCAGCATTTT

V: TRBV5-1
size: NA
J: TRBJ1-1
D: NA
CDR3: CASSPVVGGRTEAFF
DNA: TGCGCCAGCAGCCCCGTAGTGGGGGGGCGAACTGAAGCTTTCTTT

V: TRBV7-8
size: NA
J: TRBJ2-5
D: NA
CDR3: CASSLRRLPGTQYF
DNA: TGTGCCAGCAGCTTACGGCGCCTTCCAGGGACCCAGTACTTC

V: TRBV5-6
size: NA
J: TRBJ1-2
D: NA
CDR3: CASSLISYRALGYTF
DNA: TGTGCCAGCAGCTTGATAAGTTACAGGGCACTAGGCTACACCTTC

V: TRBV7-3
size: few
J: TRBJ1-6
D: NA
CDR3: CASSLRGGNNSPLHF
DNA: TGTGCCAGCAGCTTAAGGGGCGGAAATAATTCACCCCTCCACTTT

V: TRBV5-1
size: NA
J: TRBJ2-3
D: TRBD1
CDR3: CASSLVPTGGTDTQYF
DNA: TGCGCCAGCAGCTTAGTCCCGACAGGGGGGACAGATACGCAGTATTTT

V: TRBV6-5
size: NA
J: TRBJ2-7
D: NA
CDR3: CASRRLGVYEQYF
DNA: TGTGCCAGCCGTAGATTGGGGGTTTACGAGCAGTACTTC

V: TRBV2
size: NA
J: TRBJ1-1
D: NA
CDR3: CASSEDTLLNTEAFF
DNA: TGTGCCAGCAGTGAAGATACCCTACTGAACACTGAAGCTTTCTTT

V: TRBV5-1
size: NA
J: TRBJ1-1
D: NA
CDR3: CASSLTAGNTEAFF
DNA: TGCGCCAGCAGCTTGACAGCAGGGAACACTGAAGCTTTCTTT

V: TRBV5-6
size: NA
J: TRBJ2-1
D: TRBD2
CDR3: CASSSVLVAGDYNEQFF
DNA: TGTGCCAGCAGCTCCGTTTTAGTAGCGGGAGACTACAATGAGCAGTTCTTC

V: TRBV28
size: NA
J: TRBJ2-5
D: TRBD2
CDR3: CASSTRTSGRRETQYF
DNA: TGTGCCAGCAGTACTAGGACTAGCGGGAGGCGGGAGACCCAGTACTTC

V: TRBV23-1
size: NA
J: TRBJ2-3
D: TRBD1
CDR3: CASRQTGELADTQYF
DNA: TGCGCCAGCAGGCAAACAGGGGAGTTGGCAGATACGCAGTATTTT

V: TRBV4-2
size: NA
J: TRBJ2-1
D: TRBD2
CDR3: CASSQGTSGDNEQFF
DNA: TGTGCCAGCAGCCAAGGGACTAGCGGGGACAATGAGCAGTTCTTC

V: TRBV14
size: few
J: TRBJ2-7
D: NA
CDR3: CASSPRLRSSYEQYF
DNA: TGTGCCAGCAGCCCGAGATTGAGGAGCTCCTACGAGCAGTACTTC